The sequence of this TCR beta chain was determined in a study of T cell clonotyping in hematopoietic cell transplantation. Trimming took off 7 bases at V and 7 bases at J, with 19 bases between the two ends. The CDR3 totals 15 residues. Germline CDR1 reads LNHDA; CDR2 reads SQIVND (reference sequence). Libraries were prepared by immunoSEQ multiplex PCR; TCRdb keeps only in-frame clonotypes and omits some of them. The table records more than 65,000 clones, 94% of them present only once. Study-wide results and caveats: Without cell sorting, CD4 versus CD8 contributions remain unresolved. Few recipient clonotypes overlapped donors; over 95% were de novo at given depth. Broader posttransplant TCR repertoire diversity was predicted by graft donor and pretransplant recipient Inverse Simpson Index values. After transplant, recipient diversity fell while pathologically expanded clonotypes grew through day 180.

A note on this clone: The target antigen is unknown.

The chain uses TRBV19 and TRBJ1-4; no reliable D call. This TCR was recovered from a man between 45 and 60 years old in good health. Some clones in this sample may be carry-over from other donors' samples. Sequencing input: peripheral blood mononuclear cells. The CDR3 sequence is CASIPSAEGGEKLFF. Written as DNA, the CDR3 is TGTGCCAGTATCCCCTCGGCGGAGGGAGGTGAAAAACTGTTTTTT.